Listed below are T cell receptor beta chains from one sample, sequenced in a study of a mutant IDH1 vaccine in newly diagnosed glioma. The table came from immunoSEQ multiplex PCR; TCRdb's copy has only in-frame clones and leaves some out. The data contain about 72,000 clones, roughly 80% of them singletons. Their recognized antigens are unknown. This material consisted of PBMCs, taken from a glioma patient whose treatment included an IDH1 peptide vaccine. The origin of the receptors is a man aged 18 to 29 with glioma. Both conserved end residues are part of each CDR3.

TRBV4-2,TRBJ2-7,CASSQDPDGADEQYF
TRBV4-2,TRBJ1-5,CASSQDRVVGDLYQPQHF
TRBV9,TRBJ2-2,CASSDHVAGFTGELFF
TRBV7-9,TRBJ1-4,CASSNLGGGEKLFF
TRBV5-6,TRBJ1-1,CASSLAYMGLSGTEAFF
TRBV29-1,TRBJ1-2,CSVLPSGQINYGYTF
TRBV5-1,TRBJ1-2,CASSRGRGGQGARIDGYTF
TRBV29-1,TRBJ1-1,CSATPGTAEAFF
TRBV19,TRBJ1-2,CASSITPGGRSRGYTF
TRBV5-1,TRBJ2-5,CASSLAFSLPLRGETYQETQYF
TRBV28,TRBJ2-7,CASSLRVRGGEQYF
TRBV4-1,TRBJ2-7,CASSQDLAGVVAYEQYF
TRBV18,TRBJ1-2,CASSPQNPYGYTF
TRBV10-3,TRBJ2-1,CAIGGLAGSNEQFF
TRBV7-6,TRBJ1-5,CASSFSGDQPQHF
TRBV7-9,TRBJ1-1,CASSLRTEAFF
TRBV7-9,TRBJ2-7,CASSLGSGTGAYEQYF
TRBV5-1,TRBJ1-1,CASSFWGGQRNTEAFF
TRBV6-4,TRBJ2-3,CASSDSTDTQYF
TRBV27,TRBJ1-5,CASTPLAGSANQPQHF
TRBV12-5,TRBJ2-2,CASGLVREGTTGELFF
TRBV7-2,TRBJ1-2,CASSLWDGYGYTF
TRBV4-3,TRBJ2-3,CASSQGGSADTQYF
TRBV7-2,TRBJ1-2,CASSPPGGGFYGYTF
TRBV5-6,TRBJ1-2,CASSLVELENYGYTF
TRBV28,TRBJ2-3,CASNVRQGSTDTQYF
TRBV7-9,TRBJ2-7,CASSNRDRVYEQYF
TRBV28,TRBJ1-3,CASSRDRGNPGNTIYF
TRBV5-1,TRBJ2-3,CASSLGGYSTDTQYF
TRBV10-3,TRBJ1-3,CAISEVGTSGNTIYF
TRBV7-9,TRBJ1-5,CASTSGQLNQPQHF
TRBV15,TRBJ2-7,CATSQDRPSYEQYF
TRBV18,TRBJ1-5,CASSLWGNQPQHF
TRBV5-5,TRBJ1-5,CASSLSVTASQHF
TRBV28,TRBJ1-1,CASSTNGANTEAFF
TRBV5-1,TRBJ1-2,CASSPGQGTAGYTF
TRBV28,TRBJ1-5,CATREPLQPQHF